These 25 T cell receptor beta chains came from one sample sequenced in a study of early T cells in non-severe SARS-CoV-2 infection. One entry per CDR3 protein, called by TCRdb with MiXCR from the 5' RACE reads. The table shows about 77,000 distinct CDR3 sequences, with 12% occurring only once. Sequences were derived from whole blood, sampled at baseline. The source is an adult who was a healthcare worker with PCR-confirmed SARS-CoV-2 infection or an uninfected control (not recorded which). The donor label of this sample is uncertain.

The chain uses TRBV6-1 and TRBJ2-7, with 7 bases aligning to TRBD2. The CDR3 extends over 12 amino acids. The ends lost 8 bases at V and 7 bases at J; junction bases unmatched: 8. Germline loops: CDR1 MNHNS, CDR2 SASEGT. CDR3 bases: TGTGCCAGCCGCGCGGGGGTGGGGGAGCAGTACTTC. Translated: CASRAGVGEQYF.

The chain combines TRBV29-1 with TRBJ1-1; no definite D call. Germline CDR1 and CDR2: SQVTM and ANQGSEA. The length of the CDR3 is 14 residues. V was pared by 4 bases and J by 4 bases, with 16 bases between. This CDR3 is CSVAVRLSSTEAFF. In DNA, the CDR3 is TGCAGCGTTGCCGTGCGCCTCTCAAGCACTGAAGCTTTCTTT.

Only a few counts were recorded for this clonotype. The rearrangement joins TRBV28 to TRBJ2-7, with 9 bases aligning to TRBD1. This CDR3 has 14 amino acids. With V trimmed by 3 bases and J by 7 bases, 7 bases remained unmatched. CDR1 MDHEN and CDR2 SYDVKM come from the germline V gene. This chain's CDR3 is CASSFLPGQGEQYF. In DNA form, the CDR3 reads TGTGCCAGCAGTTTTCTACCCGGACAGGGGGAGCAGTACTTC.

This clonotype was recorded at least ten times. The chain has TRBV5-1 and TRBJ2-1; 14 nucleotides line up with TRBD2. V lost 7 bases, J lost 0 bases, and 9 bases stayed unmatched. Germline CDR1 is SGHRS and CDR2 is YFSETQ. The CDR3 is 18 amino acids. The CDR3 nucleotides are TGCGCCAGCGGCGGTTTAGGGACTAGCGGGAGCTCCTACAATGAGCAGTTCTTC. It encodes CASGGLGTSGSSYNEQFF.

The chain employs TRBV7-2 and TRBJ2-3; D is perhaps TRBD2 (6 bases). V lost 5 bases to trimming and J lost 1 base, with 16 bases between them. Per the germline V gene, CDR1 is SGHTA and CDR2 is FQGNSA. The CDR3 loop spans 16 amino acids. The CDR3 DNA follows: TGTGCCAGCAGCACACGGCAGGGACTCCGCACAGATACGCAGTATTTT. Protein: CASSTRQGLRTDTQYF.

This chain joins TRBV12-3 or TRBV12-4 and TRBJ2-4; 10 bases match TRBD2. J lost 0 bases, V lost 2 bases, and 1 base had no gene match. The CDR3 covers 16 residues. Here the CDR3 reads CASSLLAGEAKNIQYF. For the CDR3, the DNA is TGTGCCAGCAGTTTACTAGCGGGAGAAGCCAAAAACATTCAGTACTTC.

The CDR3 bases are TGCGCCAGCAGCTACACCGGGCCCCAAGGAGGAGAGACCCAGTACTTC. It encodes CASSYTGPQGGETQYF. The chain combines TRBV5-1 with TRBJ2-5; tentatively, D is TRBD2 (5 bases). Trimming left V 3 bases short and J 4 bases short, with 19 bases between. Germline V CDR1 and CDR2: SGHRS, YFSETQ. The CDR3 contains 16 residues.

This clonotype showed up many times. The chain is built from TRBV7-6 and TRBJ2-1; 10 nucleotides agree with TRBD2. The J segment lost 6 bases and the V segment lost 5 bases, leaving 10 bases of the junction unmatched. Germline CDR1 reads SGHVS; CDR2 reads FNYEAQ. CDR3 size: 16 residues. The CDR3 loop is CASSTWLSGRFNEQFF. In nucleotides, the CDR3 is TGTGCCAGCAGCACCTGGCTTAGCGGGAGGTTCAATGAGCAGTTCTTC.

In its sample, this clonotype was seen many times. This chain joins TRBV7-8 and TRBJ1-6; D is unclear. Germline assignment: CDR1 SGHVS and CDR2 FQNEAQ. This CDR3 spans 16 amino acids. V shed 5 bases and J shed 5 bases, with 16 bases lying between them. The CDR3 DNA sequence: TGTGCCAGCAGCCCCCGACGAGGATTCAATAATTCACCCCTCCACTTT. Translating it yields CASSPRRGFNNSPLHF.

This clonotype was picked up many times. The chain is built from TRBV25-1 and TRBJ1-4; D call uncertain. This CDR3 has 11 amino acids. Germline values: CDR1 MGHDK, CDR2 SYGVNS. Trimming stripped 5 bases from V and 8 bases from J, with 6 bases between. The CDR3 nucleotides read TGTGCCAGCAGTTCGTACGAAAAACTGTTTTTT. Its protein is CASSSYEKLFF.

The gene calls are TRBV5-5 and TRBJ1-6, with D uncertain. Germline assignment: CDR1 SGHKS and CDR2 YYEKEE (reference sequence). Trimming shortened V by 0 bases and J by 5 bases, and 6 bases separated the two germline ends. CDR3 length equals 14 residues. DNA of the CDR3: TGTGCCAGCAGCTTGGACGTAAATAATTCACCCCTCCACTTT. It translates to CASSLDVNNSPLHF.

The table lists this clonotype with a few counts. This rearrangement joins TRBV18 to TRBJ2-2, with 11 nucleotides matching TRBD1. V lost 5 bases to trimming and J lost 6 bases; unmatched junction nucleotides: 8. This CDR3 has 16 residues. Germline V gives CDR1 KGHSH, CDR2 LQKENI. Here the CDR3 reads CASSLWTGGEAGELFF. The CDR3 DNA sequence: TGTGCCAGCTCATTATGGACAGGGGGCGAAGCCGGGGAGCTGTTTTTT.

This clonotype was seen only a few times. The chain has TRBV2 and TRBJ1-2; 7 nucleotides agree with TRBD1. Germline V gene sequence: CDR1 SNHLY, CDR2 FYNNEI. This CDR3 is built from 17 residues. Unmatched junction bases numbered 14, after V lost 1 base and J lost 6 bases. CDR3 sequence: CASSEGGPRGLLDGYTF. As DNA, the CDR3 is TGTGCCAGCAGTGAAGGCGGTCCGAGGGGGCTGTTAGATGGCTACACCTTC.

Ten or more counts support this clonotype. This chain connects TRBV5-1 to TRBJ2-1; no definite D call. V was trimmed by 1 base and J by 9 bases, leaving 8 bases between them. Germline loops: CDR1 SGHRS, CDR2 YFSETQ. The CDR3 loop spans 12 amino acids. This CDR3 is CASSLFSVEQFF. The CDR3 bases are TGCGCCAGCAGCTTGTTCTCCGTTGAGCAGTTCTTC.

The V gene is TRBV6-5, the J gene TRBJ2-2; D is perhaps TRBD2 (6 bases). The CDR3 is 15 amino acids. V gave up 4 bases and J gave up 3 bases, with 12 bases separating them. Germline V CDR1 and CDR2: MNHEY, SVGAGI. CDR3 region: CASSSDGLYTGELFF. DNA of the CDR3: TGTGCCAGCAGTTCGGACGGACTATACACCGGGGAGCTGTTTTTT.

This clonotype came up a few times. The genes are TRBV7-3 and TRBJ2-1; TRBD1 or TRBD2 may be the D gene (5 bases each). The CDR3 runs to 14 residues. Germline V gives CDR1 SGHTA, CDR2 FQGTGA. Trimming took 5 bases from V and 2 from J, leaving 10 bases between them. The CDR3 sequence is CASSPGGPYNEQFF. Written as DNA, the CDR3 is TGTGCCAGCAGCCCTGGGGGTCCCTACAATGAGCAGTTCTTC.

The chain has TRBV6-1 and TRBJ1-5, with TRBD1 as a possible D gene (5 bases). The germline V gene encodes CDR1 MNHNS and CDR2 SASEGT. The CDR3 runs to 15 residues. Trimming stripped 1 base from V and 7 bases from J, with 14 bases between. The CDR3 DNA is TGTGCCAGCAGTGAAGGGGGGACGAGGGGCCAGCCCCAGCATTTT. Translating gives CASSEGGTRGQPQHF.

The V and J genes are TRBV5-6 and TRBJ1-6, with TRBD1 identical over 7 bases. The CDR3 is made up of 15 amino acids. The germline V gene has CDR1 SGHDT and CDR2 YYEEEE. Unmatched junction bases numbered 8, after V lost 4 bases and J lost 7 bases. The CDR3 is CASSRTGQTNSPLHF. Written as DNA, the CDR3 is TGTGCCAGCAGCCGCACGGGACAGACCAATTCACCCCTCCACTTT.

This clonotype was counted between two and nine times. The chain combines TRBV5-1 with TRBJ1-5, with a possible D match to TRBD1 (6 bases). Trimming took off 0 bases at V and 6 bases at J, with 13 bases between the two ends. Per the germline V gene, CDR1 is SGHRS and CDR2 is YFSETQ. CDR3 size: 15 residues. CDR3 amino acids: CASSLAGGHLQPQHF. The CDR3 region has the DNA TGCGCCAGCAGCTTGGCCGGGGGACATCTTCAGCCCCAGCATTTT.

This clonotype was recorded a few times. The rearrangement joins TRBV3-1 to TRBJ2-5; D is undetermined. The CDR3 totals 14 residues. With 1 base removed from V and 1 base from J, the gap between germline ends came to 7 bases. CDR1 is LGHDT and CDR2 is YNNKEL in the germline V gene (reference sequence). For the CDR3, the DNA is TGTGCCAGCAGCCAAGTGGACGTCCAAGAGACCCAGTACTTC. Translating gives CASSQVDVQETQYF.

This clonotype was counted a few times. This rearrangement joins TRBV9 to TRBJ2-2, with D uncertain. V dropped 4 bases and J dropped 6 bases, with 4 bases sitting between them. The CDR3 length is 11 residues. CDR1 is SGDLS, CDR2 YYNGEE, per germline. CDR3 DNA: TGTGCCAGCAGCAGGGCCGGGGAGCTGTTTTTT. It specifies CASSRAGELFF.

The chain employs TRBV18 and TRBJ1-1, with 7 bases that match TRBD1. Germline V gene sequence: CDR1 KGHSH, CDR2 LQKENI. Losses at the gene ends were 2 bases for V and 5 bases for J; bases not matched to a gene: 5. The CDR3 has 14 amino acids. CDR3 amino acids: CASSPEGGYTEAFF. As DNA, the CDR3 is TGTGCCAGCTCACCAGAAGGGGGCTATACTGAAGCTTTCTTT.

The rearrangement joins TRBV20-1 to TRBJ2-2; D remains ambiguous. Trimming removed 6 bases at V and 5 bases at J, with 19 bases between. The CDR3 length is 15 residues. Germline CDR1 and CDR2: DFQATT and SNEGSKA (reference sequence). This CDR3 reads CSATTRGSVTGELFF. DNA for the CDR3: TGCAGTGCGACAACTCGAGGATCGGTAACCGGGGAGCTGTTTTTT.

The sample holds a few counts of this clonotype. V usage is TRBV6-2 or TRBV6-3 and J usage is TRBJ2-3; 8 bases match TRBD2. The CDR3 is 14 residues long. The germline V gene has CDR1 MNHEY and CDR2 SVGEGT. With V trimmed by 7 bases and J by 2 bases, 5 bases remained unmatched. This CDR3 is CASTNGGATDTQYF. DNA of the CDR3: TGTGCCAGCACCAACGGGGGGGCCACAGATACGCAGTATTTT.

This clonotype has a count of ten or more. This CDR3 reads CASSPLQRGGGTEAFF. CDR3 DNA: TGTGCCAGCTCACCTCTACAACGGGGAGGGGGCACTGAAGCTTTCTTT. The chain couples TRBV18 to TRBJ1-1, with D possibly matching TRBD1 (6 bases). Germline CDR1 KGHSH, CDR2 LQKENI. Between the trimmed V and J ends, which lost 3 bases and 4 bases, there was a span of 18 bases. The CDR3 loop spans 16 amino acids.